Listed below are T cell receptor beta chains from one sample, sequenced in a study of T cell clonotyping in hematopoietic cell transplantation. Generated by immunoSEQ multiplex PCR, the TCRdb table keeps only in-frame clones and is missing some. Among 75,000 to 95,000 clones listed, 95% to 97% were seen once. The sequenced sample was peripheral blood mononuclear cells, obtained before stem cell transplant. These receptors all come from a woman aged 45 to 65 with acute myeloid leukemia. Some clones in this sample may be carry-over from other donors' samples. The CDR3 runs from the conserved cysteine through the conserved F or W. Fields, in order: J gene, V gene, D gene, clone size, CDR3 protein, CDR3 DNA. The D gene is left open where the match is weak. Only some rows state a clone size, as once, few, many or a class for expanded clones.

J gene: TRBJ2-5; V gene: TRBV30; D gene: NA; clone size: NA; CDR3 protein: CAWRSPQETQYF; CDR3 DNA: TGTGCCTGGAGGTCACCCCAAGAGACCCAGTACTTC
J gene: TRBJ1-5; V gene: TRBV5-6; D gene: NA; clone size: once; CDR3 protein: CASSLTGSWGNQPQHF; CDR3 DNA: TGTGCCAGCAGCTTGACAGGTTCATGGGGCAATCAGCCCCAGCATTTT
J gene: TRBJ2-1; V gene: TRBV7-2; D gene: NA; clone size: NA; CDR3 protein: CASSLTTGSYNEQFF; CDR3 DNA: TGTGCCAGCAGCTTAACCACAGGCTCCTACAATGAGCAGTTCTTC
J gene: TRBJ1-6; V gene: TRBV30; D gene: TRBD1; clone size: NA; CDR3 protein: CAWSPQGQGRSPLHF; CDR3 DNA: TGTGCCTGGAGCCCTCAAGGACAGGGAAGATCACCCCTCCACTTT
J gene: TRBJ2-7; V gene: TRBV30; D gene: TRBD2; clone size: NA; CDR3 protein: CAWGSGLAGGYEQYF; CDR3 DNA: TGTGCCTGGGGTTCCGGACTAGCGGGAGGGTACGAGCAGTACTTC
J gene: TRBJ2-5; V gene: TRBV6-5; D gene: NA; clone size: NA; CDR3 protein: CASRALRGPHETQYF; CDR3 DNA: TGTGCCAGCAGGGCTCTAAGGGGTCCGCATGAGACCCAGTACTTC
J gene: TRBJ2-1; V gene: TRBV11-3; D gene: TRBD2; clone size: NA; CDR3 protein: CASSLQSGGAYNEQFF; CDR3 DNA: TGTGCCAGCAGCTTACAGAGCGGGGGGGCCTATAATGAGCAGTTCTTC
J gene: TRBJ1-2; V gene: TRBV30; D gene: NA; clone size: NA; CDR3 protein: CAWRRQSYGYTF; CDR3 DNA: TGTGCCTGGAGAAGGCAGTCATATGGCTACACCTTC
J gene: TRBJ1-1; V gene: TRBV19; D gene: TRBD1; clone size: NA; CDR3 protein: CASSVTGEGEAFF; CDR3 DNA: TGTGCCAGTAGCGTTACAGGGGAGGGTGAAGCTTTCTTT
J gene: TRBJ2-7; V gene: TRBV28; D gene: TRBD2; clone size: NA; CDR3 protein: CATRLAGTVDEQYF; CDR3 DNA: TGTGCCACCAGACTAGCGGGAACGGTTGACGAGCAGTACTTC
J gene: TRBJ1-1; V gene: TRBV2; D gene: NA; clone size: NA; CDR3 protein: CASIPDTDRRGAFF; CDR3 DNA: TGTGCCAGCATTCCGGACACGGACCGCCGTGGAGCTTTCTTT
J gene: TRBJ2-5; V gene: TRBV30; D gene: TRBD1; clone size: NA; CDR3 protein: CAWDRGYGETQYF; CDR3 DNA: TGTGCCTGGGACAGGGGGTACGGAGAGACCCAGTACTTC
J gene: TRBJ1-1; V gene: TRBV30; D gene: NA; clone size: NA; CDR3 protein: CAWSVGRLNTEAFF; CDR3 DNA: TGTGCCTGGAGTGTGGGGCGACTGAACACTGAAGCTTTCTTT
J gene: TRBJ2-2; V gene: TRBV2; D gene: NA; clone size: NA; CDR3 protein: CASSEGTETGELFF; CDR3 DNA: TGTGCCAGCAGTGAAGGGACAGAGACCGGGGAGCTGTTTTTT
J gene: TRBJ2-7; V gene: TRBV29-1; D gene: NA; clone size: NA; CDR3 protein: CSVEGRPQPSSYEQYF; CDR3 DNA: TGCAGCGTTGAGGGCAGACCTCAGCCCAGCTCCTACGAGCAGTACTTC
J gene: TRBJ2-2; V gene: TRBV7-8; D gene: NA; clone size: NA; CDR3 protein: CASSLVIGTGGELFF; CDR3 DNA: TGTGCCAGCAGCTTAGTTATCGGGACGGGCGGGGAGCTGTTTTTT
J gene: TRBJ1-5; V gene: TRBV7-6; D gene: NA; clone size: NA; CDR3 protein: CASSLSIGERTNQPQHF; CDR3 DNA: TGTGCCAGCAGCTTATCAATCGGGGAGCGAACCAATCAGCCCCAGCATTTT
J gene: TRBJ1-5; V gene: TRBV7-3; D gene: NA; clone size: NA; CDR3 protein: CASSPGVLYSNQPQHF; CDR3 DNA: TGTGCCAGCAGCCCAGGGGTCCTTTATAGCAATCAGCCCCAGCATTTT
J gene: TRBJ2-2; V gene: TRBV5-1; D gene: TRBD2; clone size: once; CDR3 protein: CASRISGVTGELFF; CDR3 DNA: TGCGCCAGCAGGATAAGCGGGGTTACCGGGGAGCTGTTTTTT
J gene: TRBJ1-2; V gene: TRBV13; D gene: TRBD1; clone size: NA; CDR3 protein: CASWSRDSQSYGYTF; CDR3 DNA: TGTGCCAGCTGGTCCCGGGACAGTCAAAGTTATGGCTACACCTTC
J gene: TRBJ2-1; V gene: TRBV10-1; D gene: NA; clone size: NA; CDR3 protein: CASSDRQGSYNEQFF; CDR3 DNA: TGCGCCAGCAGTGATAGGCAGGGGTCCTACAATGAGCAGTTCTTC
J gene: TRBJ1-4; V gene: TRBV7-8; D gene: NA; clone size: NA; CDR3 protein: CASSLGGFGSEKLFF; CDR3 DNA: TGTGCCAGCAGCTTAGGCGGCTTTGGATCTGAAAAACTGTTTTTT
J gene: TRBJ1-1; V gene: TRBV5-1; D gene: TRBD1; clone size: once; CDR3 protein: CASSFTLKDRDTEAFF; CDR3 DNA: TGCGCCAGCAGCTTTACTCTAAAGGACAGGGACACTGAAGCTTTCTTT
J gene: TRBJ1-1; V gene: TRBV28; D gene: NA; clone size: NA; CDR3 protein: CASSNSLNTEAFF; CDR3 DNA: TGTGCCAGCAGTAACAGTTTGAACACTGAAGCTTTCTTT
J gene: TRBJ1-2; V gene: TRBV10-1; D gene: TRBD1; clone size: NA; CDR3 protein: CASSEGLRTGDRYGYTF; CDR3 DNA: TGCGCCAGCAGTGAGGGCCTAAGGACAGGCGATCGCTATGGCTACACCTTC
J gene: TRBJ1-3; V gene: TRBV7-2; D gene: NA; clone size: NA; CDR3 protein: CASSLGAGINTIYF; CDR3 DNA: TGTGCCAGCAGCTTAGGGGCAGGGATAAACACCATATATTTT
J gene: TRBJ2-3; V gene: TRBV11-2; D gene: TRBD2; clone size: once; CDR3 protein: CASSLAGGGDTQYF; CDR3 DNA: TGTGCCAGCTCTCTAGCGGGGGGTGGAGATACGCAGTATTTT
J gene: TRBJ2-5; V gene: TRBV6-5; D gene: NA; clone size: NA; CDR3 protein: CASTRQETQYF; CDR3 DNA: TGTGCCAGCACGCGTCAAGAGACCCAGTACTTC
J gene: TRBJ2-2; V gene: TRBV29-1; D gene: NA; clone size: NA; CDR3 protein: CSVEEEQDVTGELFF; CDR3 DNA: TGCAGCGTTGAAGAGGAGCAGGATGTGACCGGGGAGCTGTTTTTT
J gene: TRBJ2-3; V gene: TRBV19; D gene: TRBD1; clone size: NA; CDR3 protein: CASKSQGDTDTQYF; CDR3 DNA: TGTGCCAGTAAAAGCCAGGGGGACACAGATACGCAGTATTTT
J gene: TRBJ1-1; V gene: TRBV28; D gene: NA; clone size: once; CDR3 protein: CASSFLPGPYGTEAFF; CDR3 DNA: TGTGCCAGCAGTTTCCTCCCAGGGCCTTACGGCACTGAAGCTTTCTTT
J gene: TRBJ2-7; V gene: TRBV29-1; D gene: NA; clone size: NA; CDR3 protein: CSVEGGWGALLCNSYEQYF; CDR3 DNA: TGCAGCGTTGAAGGGGGTTGGGGAGCCCTCCTGTGTAACTCCTACGAGCAGTACTTC
J gene: TRBJ2-1; V gene: TRBV2; D gene: NA; clone size: NA; CDR3 protein: CASNPDQPRPEQFF; CDR3 DNA: TGTGCCAGCAACCCGGACCAACCACGGCCTGAGCAGTTCTTC